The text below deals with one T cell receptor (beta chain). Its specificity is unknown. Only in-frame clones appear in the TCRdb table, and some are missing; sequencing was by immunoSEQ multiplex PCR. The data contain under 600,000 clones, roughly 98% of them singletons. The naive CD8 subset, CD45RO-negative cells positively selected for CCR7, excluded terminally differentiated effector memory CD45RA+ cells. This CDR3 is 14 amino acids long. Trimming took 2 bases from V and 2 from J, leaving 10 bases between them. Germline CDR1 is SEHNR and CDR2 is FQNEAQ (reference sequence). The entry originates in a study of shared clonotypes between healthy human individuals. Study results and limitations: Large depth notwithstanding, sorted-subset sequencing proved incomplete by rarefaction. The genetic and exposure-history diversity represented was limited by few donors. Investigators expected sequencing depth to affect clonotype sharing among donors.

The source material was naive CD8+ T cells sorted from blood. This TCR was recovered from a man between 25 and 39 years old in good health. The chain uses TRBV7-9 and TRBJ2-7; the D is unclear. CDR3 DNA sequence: TGTGCCAGCAGCTTATCGGCGGAGACCTACGAGCAGTACTTC. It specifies CASSLSAETYEQYF.